The 19 T cell receptor beta chains in this list originate from one sample, sequenced in a study of T cell changes during pregnancy in multiple sclerosis. Measured with immunoSEQ multiplex PCR; TCRdb has only the in-frame clones, and not every one. The sample lists under 45,000 clones; around 91% were seen once. Sample: CD4+ T cells from peripheral blood mononuclear cells, taken in the second trimester of pregnancy. The receptors stem from a female donor in good health, enrolled as a control in a pregnancy study.

This chain links TRBV5-1 with TRBJ1-2; D ambiguous. V was pared by 0 bases and J by 8 bases, with 8 bases between. Germline lookup yields CDR1 SGHRS and CDR2 YFSETQ. The CDR3 totals 12 residues. This CDR3 is CASSLEEAGYTF. CDR3 in DNA: TGCGCCAGCAGCTTGGAAGAGGCGGGCTACACCTTC.

This clone was detected once. The chain links TRBV5-1 to TRBJ2-1; D uncertain. Germline V CDR1 and CDR2: SGHRS, YFSETQ. This CDR3 spans 14 amino acids. Trimming removed 4 bases from V and 3 bases from J, with 11 bases in between. The CDR3 sequence is CASSVSRFYNEQFF. The CDR3, as DNA: TGCGCCAGCAGCGTTTCGAGATTCTACAATGAGCAGTTCTTC.

The chain uses TRBV5-6 and TRBJ2-5, with 8 bases aligning to TRBD2. This CDR3 spans 16 amino acids. CDR1 SGHDT and CDR2 YYEEEE come from the germline V gene. After removal of 1 base from V and 5 bases from J, the junction contained 10 bases not matched to a gene. CDR3 region: CASSLLAAGRGETQYF. CDR3 nucleotide sequence: TGTGCCAGCAGCTTGCTTGCGGCCGGGAGGGGGGAGACCCAGTACTTC.

The chain is built from TRBV5-1 and TRBJ2-1, with D possibly matching TRBD1 (5 bases). V shed 1 base and J shed 9 bases, with 8 bases lying between them. The length of the CDR3 is 12 residues. CDR1 and CDR2 from the germline V gene are SGHRS and YFSETQ. CDR3 residues: CASSLQGGEQFF. The CDR3, as DNA: TGCGCCAGCAGCTTGCAGGGTGGTGAGCAGTTCTTC.

This clone was seen a handful of times. This rearrangement joins TRBV6-4 to TRBJ1-5; D is ambiguous. The V end was cut by 4 bases, the J end by 4 bases, with 8 bases between. This CDR3 region has 13 residues. Germline V lookup: CDR1 MRHNA, CDR2 SNTAGT. CDR3: CASSVAENQPQHF. The CDR3 nucleotides read TGTGCCAGCAGTGTGGCAGAAAATCAGCCCCAGCATTTT.

The rearrangement uses TRBV6-6 and TRBJ1-1; D gene uncertain. Germline assignment: CDR1 MNHNY and CDR2 SVGAGI (reference sequence). The CDR3 covers 13 residues. V dropped 6 bases and J dropped 3 bases, with 11 bases sitting between them. The CDR3 is CASSPQQHTEAFF. The DNA of the CDR3 is TGTGCCAGCAGCCCTCAACAGCACACTGAAGCTTTCTTT.

The chain employs TRBV21-1 and TRBJ2-3; the table's TRBD2 call for D was not verified on the DNA. TRBV21-1 is given as a pseudogene. CDR3 length equals 18 residues. DNA of the CDR3: TGTGCCAGCAGCAAAGGGGGGACTAGCGGGAAAGGCACAGATACGCAGTATTTT. Residues: CASSKGGTSGKGTDTQYF.

The chain joins TRBV27 to TRBJ2-7; TRBD2 matches 7 bases. The germline gives CDR1 MNHEY, CDR2 SMNVEV (reference sequence). The V gene end was trimmed by 2 bases and the J gene end by 7 bases; junction bases not matched to a gene: 17. The CDR3 length is 17 residues. The CDR3 DNA sequence: TGTGCCAGCAGTTTAAGATGGGGGGGGGATGTTTTGGGGGAGCAGTACTTC. Translation gives CASSLRWGGDVLGEQYF.

This clone was detected a few times. The V and J genes are TRBV18 and TRBJ1-6; the D gene is possibly TRBD1 (5 bases). Germline V gene lookup returns CDR1 KGHSH and CDR2 LQKENI. This CDR3 contains 13 residues. V lost 6 bases to trimming and J lost 14 bases, with 17 bases between them. CDR3 DNA sequence: TGTGCCAGCTCCGGGACTTCCGTGGTGTCCCTCCACTTT. Translating it yields CASSGTSVVSLHF.

This clone occurred once. The CDR3 DNA sequence: TGTGCCAGCAGTTCACTCGGGTGGTATAGCAATCAGCCCCAGCATTTT. Translated: CASSSLGWYSNQPQHF. The genes are TRBV6-5 and TRBJ1-5, with D unresolved. This CDR3 is built from 16 residues. Germline lookup yields CDR1 MNHEY and CDR2 SVGAGI. V shed 4 bases and J shed 0 bases, with 13 bases lying between them.

Here the CDR3 reads CASSSGFNTGELFF. CDR3 nucleotide sequence: TGTGCCAGCAGTTCCGGGTTCAACACCGGGGAGCTGTTTTTT. The rearrangement uses TRBV27 and TRBJ2-2, with unresolved D. Deletions cut 4 bases from V and 2 bases from J, with 8 bases between. There are 14 residues in the CDR3. Germline V gene sequence: CDR1 MNHEY, CDR2 SMNVEV (reference sequence).

CDR3 nucleotide sequence: TGTGCCAGCAGCTTCGGGACACCCCCCCGGGCTTTCTTT. This encodes CASSFGTPPRAFF. This rearrangement joins TRBV28 to TRBJ1-1, with D possibly being TRBD1 (6 bases). Germline CDR1 reads MDHEN; CDR2 reads SYDVKM. V gave up 6 bases and J gave up 11 bases, with 19 bases separating them. The CDR3 is made up of 13 amino acids.

The V and J genes are TRBV7-2 and TRBJ1-2; D is possibly TRBD1 (6 bases). The V end lost 5 bases, the J end lost 2 bases, and 12 bases lay between the germline ends. The germline V gene encodes CDR1 SGHTA and CDR2 FQGNSA. The CDR3 runs to 14 residues. CDR3 coding DNA: TGTGCCAGCAGCCTTCGAAGGGGGAACTATGGCTACACCTTC. Its protein is CASSLRRGNYGYTF.

This clone appeared once. The chain joins TRBV6-1 to TRBJ1-6; D call uncertain. CDR1 is MNHNS, CDR2 SASEGT, per germline. The CDR3 length is 15 residues. V lost 1 base and J 7 bases, leaving 11 bases between the germline ends. The DNA of the CDR3 is TGTGCCAGCAGTGAAGGCCGACCGAGGAATTCACCCCTCCACTTT. The encoded protein is CASSEGRPRNSPLHF.

The chain uses TRBV4-1 and TRBJ2-1; tentatively, D is TRBD1 (5 bases). From germline, CDR1 is MGHRA and CDR2 YSYEKL. The CDR3 length is 15 residues. V lost 4 bases to trimming and J lost 0 bases, with 10 bases between them. The CDR3 here is CASSLSGASYNEQFF. The CDR3 region has the DNA TGCGCCAGCAGCCTGAGTGGGGCCTCCTACAATGAGCAGTTCTTC.

V usage is TRBV7-9 and J usage is TRBJ1-1; 8 nucleotides agree with TRBD1. This CDR3 has 15 amino acids. V lost 4 bases, J lost 5 bases, and 9 bases stayed unmatched. Germline lookup yields CDR1 SEHNR and CDR2 FQNEAQ (reference sequence). The CDR3 is CASSSGQGRGTEAFF. The CDR3 DNA follows: TGTGCCAGCAGCTCTGGACAGGGTAGGGGGACTGAAGCTTTCTTT.

V and J are TRBV4-1 and TRBJ2-1; TRBD2 aligns across 7 bases. V lost 5 bases and J lost 4; bases outside the gene matches: 17. The CDR3 sequence is 18 residues long. Germline CDR1 and CDR2: MGHRA and YSYEKL. The CDR3 DNA is TGCGCCAGCAGCGGAACGGGACTACACCGTACCAGTTACAATGAGCAGTTCTTC. Translation: CASSGTGLHRTSYNEQFF.

V is TRBV6-1 and J is TRBJ1-5, with D perhaps TRBD1 (5 bases). Deletions cut 4 bases from V and 1 base from J, with 14 bases between. The V gene's germline CDR1 is MNHNS and CDR2 SASEGT. The CDR3 sequence is 16 residues long. The CDR3 loop is CASSARQTESNQPQHF. The DNA of the CDR3 is TGTGCCAGCAGTGCCCGCCAGACAGAGAGCAATCAGCCCCAGCATTTT.

The V and J genes are TRBV18 and TRBJ2-5; D may be TRBD2 (7 bases). CDR1 is KGHSH, CDR2 LQKENI, per germline. The length of the CDR3 is 15 residues. V was clipped by 2 bases and J by 4 bases, with 14 bases between them. Here the CDR3 DNA reads TGTGCCAGCTCACCAGCACAGGGAGGGGGAGAGACCCAGTACTTC. Translation gives CASSPAQGGGETQYF.